The source of this TCR beta chain is a study of T cell responses to AZD1222 COVID-19 vaccine. Study conclusions and caveats: Just five to seven AZD1222 recipients tested seropositive at baseline. Scientists sampled the repertoires only once the peak T cell response had passed.

Deletions cut 0 bases from V and 0 bases from J, with 9 bases between. This CDR3 contains 16 residues. Per germline, CDR1 MRHNA and CDR2 SNTAGT. A remark on this clone: Its matching antigen is unknown.

The study pooled second doses at about 4 or about 12 weeks. The protocol was immunoSEQ multiplex PCR, while the TCRdb copy is restricted to in-frame clones and leaves out a portion. The data hold about 73,000 clones, with 80% to 90% observed a single time. The sequence came from an adult who received the AZD1222 COVID-19 vaccine. The rearrangement links TRBV6-4 to TRBJ2-1, with a tentative D call TRBD1 (5 bases). Source: peripheral blood, taken 28 days after the second AZD1222 dose. The CDR3 DNA sequence: TGTGCCAGCAGTGACTCATACAGGAGCTCCTACAATGAGCAGTTCTTC. Translating gives CASSDSYRSSYNEQFF.